These T cell receptor beta chains were read from a single sample in a study of beta chain features in type 1 diabetes. Clones were read by immunoSEQ multiplex PCR, and TCRdb kept only the in-frame ones, dropping some. The top ten clones hold around 2.5% of a sample with 25,000 to 30,000 clones, about 65% of them seen once. The sample consisted of Tregs from blood. These receptors came from a woman in her 30s with type 1 diabetes. Each CDR3 is given with its conserved first and last residue. Each record gives: J gene, V gene, D gene, CDR3 protein. A D gene is named only where the DNA matches it firmly.

TRBJ2-2 | TRBV28 | - | CASSLSSFGSGELFF
TRBJ1-2 | TRBV30 | TRBD1 | CAWRTGDGYTF
TRBJ2-1 | TRBV7-3 | TRBD2 | CASSLYGGYNEQFF
TRBJ2-3 | TRBV2 | - | CASSEGYSTDTQYF
TRBJ2-3 | TRBV9 | - | CASSVATGNPSTDTQYF
TRBJ1-1 | TRBV5-1 | TRBD1 | CASSWGGTGGQFTEAFF
TRBJ2-7 | TRBV19 | - | CASRSQGPTYEQYF
TRBJ2-3 | TRBV6-6 | TRBD2 | CASRRLAGITDTQYF
TRBJ2-1 | TRBV6-6 | - | CASSSTRGFEQFF
TRBJ1-4 | TRBV28 | - | CASKGYRQATNEKLFF
TRBJ2-7 | TRBV9 | TRBD2 | CASSVDVGTSDYEQYF
TRBJ2-1 | TRBV5-4 | TRBD2 | CASSASGRADNEQFF
TRBJ1-2 | TRBV6-6 | - | CASSYHQFYGYTF
TRBJ2-7 | TRBV29-1 | - | CSVEGSGFYEQYF
TRBJ2-7 | TRBV5-6 | TRBD1 | CASSPPGTGVLYEQYF
TRBJ2-5 | TRBV14 | - | CASRKTGETQYF
TRBJ1-1 | TRBV7-3 | - | CASSLAGDTEAFF
TRBJ1-5 | TRBV19 | TRBD1 | CASSMWDSNQPQHF
TRBJ2-7 | TRBV6-5 | TRBD2 | CASSGLAGVSYEQYF
- | TRBV2 | TRBD1 | CASIRTGSSYEQYF
TRBJ1-1 | TRBV5-1 | - | CASSGPDTRTEAFF
TRBJ2-1 | TRBV11-2 | - | CASSLGSAYNEQFF
TRBJ1-2 | TRBV5-1 | TRBD1 | CASSRGQGYGYTF
TRBJ1-1 | TRBV5-1 | - | CASSSEENTEAFF
TRBJ2-2 | TRBV11-2 | - | CASRITGTNTGELFF
TRBJ1-2 | TRBV6-1 | - | CASREVEDRRYGYTF
TRBJ2-7 | TRBV18 | TRBD1 | CASSPLRTGRTYEQYF
TRBJ2-6 | TRBV10-3 | - | CAIKRRVYSGANVLTF
TRBJ2-7 | TRBV18 | TRBD1 | CASSQTGSYEQYF
TRBJ2-1 | TRBV28 | TRBD2 | CASSSPVMTSADEQFF